The rows below give T cell receptor beta chains drawn from one sample of a study of radiotherapy plus CTLA-4 blockade in lung cancer. Sequencing used immunoSEQ multiplex PCR; TCRdb keeps in-frame clones, though not all of them. The table lists more than 25,000 clones, approximately 79% of them singletons. The specimen comprised peripheral blood, sampled from a patient treated with radiotherapy plus ipilimumab. These receptors were obtained from a human donor with non-small cell lung cancer who had stable disease on radiotherapy plus ipilimumab. Both conserved end residues are part of each CDR3. Fields, in order: V gene, clone size, J gene, CDR3 protein. Size is omitted from some rows. Given values are once, few, many or a class for expanded clones.

V: TRBV6-5; size: NA; J: TRBJ1-1; CDR3: CASSYSMNTEAFF
V: TRBV30; size: NA; J: TRBJ2-5; CDR3: CAWSVGLQETQYF
V: TRBV11-2; size: once; J: TRBJ2-3; CDR3: CASSLEGRGTDTQYF
V: TRBV29-1; size: once; J: TRBJ1-1; CDR3: CSAFMNTEAFF
V: TRBV9; size: NA; J: TRBJ1-6; CDR3: CASSVTGGDSPLHF
V: TRBV6-4; size: once; J: TRBJ2-2; CDR3: CASSGGLNTGELFF
V: TRBV6-4; size: few; J: TRBJ1-1; CDR3: CASSPAGGAATEAFF
V: TRBV6-5; size: NA; J: TRBJ1-1; CDR3: CASSFGQGSTEAFF
V: TRBV11-2; size: NA; J: TRBJ1-5; CDR3: CASSLDLGMGNQPQHF
V: TRBV10-3; size: few; J: TRBJ2-3; CDR3: CAISAGRDTDTQYF
V: TRBV11-3; size: NA; J: TRBJ2-7; CDR3: CASSPGVASSYEQYF
V: TRBV5-1; size: NA; J: TRBJ2-2; CDR3: CASSLTGGTGELFF
V: TRBV29-1; size: once; J: TRBJ2-5; CDR3: CSVSGLAGGETQYF
V: TRBV10-2; size: NA; J: TRBJ1-1; CDR3: CASTSGQENTEAFF
V: TRBV29-1; size: NA; J: TRBJ2-5; CDR3: CSVRAGSRRQETQYF
V: TRBV28; size: NA; J: TRBJ1-2; CDR3: CASSSGTLGGYTF
V: TRBV6-6; size: NA; J: TRBJ1-1; CDR3: CASSRPRNTEAFF
V: TRBV27; size: NA; J: TRBJ1-1; CDR3: CASSLTDTANTEAFF
V: TRBV6-1; size: NA; J: TRBJ1-5; CDR3: CASSEITGAGQPQHF
V: TRBV6-6; size: NA; J: TRBJ1-2; CDR3: CASSTATYYGYTF
V: TRBV5-6; size: NA; J: TRBJ2-1; CDR3: CASSVLESYNEQFF
V: TRBV28; size: NA; J: TRBJ1-4; CDR3: CASSQGQPGRNEKLFF
V: TRBV19; size: few; J: TRBJ1-4; CDR3: CASSIQGQGATSEKLFF
V: TRBV19; size: NA; J: TRBJ1-5; CDR3: CASSIQGGKGQPQHF
V: TRBV7-2; size: NA; J: TRBJ2-1; CDR3: CASSLALAAYNEQFF
V: TRBV5-1; size: NA; J: TRBJ1-5; CDR3: CASSFTGVDQPQHF
V: TRBV6-5; size: NA; J: TRBJ1-1; CDR3: CASSAQDRSAFF
V: TRBV2; size: NA; J: TRBJ1-4; CDR3: CASRLTEKLFF
V: TRBV2; size: NA; J: TRBJ1-1; CDR3: CASNRANTEAFF
V: TRBV6-1; size: once; J: TRBJ1-2; CDR3: CASSEVLGTNYGYTF
V: TRBV25-1; size: NA; J: TRBJ1-4; CDR3: CASSDSLTEYHEKLFF
V: TRBV7-8; size: NA; J: TRBJ1-1; CDR3: CASSLGPFAGNTEAFF
V: TRBV7-2; size: NA; J: TRBJ1-1; CDR3: CASSLTVIMNTEAFF
V: TRBV9; size: NA; J: TRBJ1-2; CDR3: CASSGGTGDGANYGYTF
V: TRBV5-4; size: NA; J: TRBJ2-1; CDR3: CASSSGTSGGQFF
V: TRBV6-5; size: NA; J: TRBJ1-2; CDR3: CASRPRQPNYGYTF
V: TRBV6-5; size: NA; J: TRBJ1-2; CDR3: CASRSDRQGYTF
V: TRBV10-3; size: NA; J: TRBJ2-7; CDR3: CAISEKKSFRNEQCF
V: TRBV14; size: once; J: TRBJ1-1; CDR3: CASSQPSRGVAFF
V: TRBV5-8; size: NA; J: TRBJ2-1; CDR3: CASSLEDRGGNEQFF
V: TRBV27; size: NA; J: TRBJ1-1; CDR3: CASSELMGDTEAFF
V: TRBV5-5; size: NA; J: TRBJ1-2; CDR3: CASSQGQVNYGYTF
V: TRBV7-9; size: NA; J: TRBJ1-1; CDR3: CASSFQDRADKNTEAFF
V: TRBV5-1; size: NA; J: TRBJ1-1; CDR3: CASSLGDWNPEAFF
V: TRBV16; size: NA; J: TRBJ1-3; CDR3: CASTSSPGNTIYF
V: TRBV4-3; size: once; J: TRBJ1-5; CDR3: CASSQHGQGGQPQHF